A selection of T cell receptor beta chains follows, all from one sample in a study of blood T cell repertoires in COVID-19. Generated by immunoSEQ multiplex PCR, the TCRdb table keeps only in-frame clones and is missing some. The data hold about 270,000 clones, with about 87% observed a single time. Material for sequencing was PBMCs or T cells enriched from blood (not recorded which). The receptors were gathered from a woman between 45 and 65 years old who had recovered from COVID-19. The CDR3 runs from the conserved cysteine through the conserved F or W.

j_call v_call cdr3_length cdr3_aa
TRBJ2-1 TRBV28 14 CASSYGRARDEQFF
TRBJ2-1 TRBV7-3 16 CASSLTSNRPASEQFF
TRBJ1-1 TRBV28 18 CASSLIRVRGGTNTEAFF
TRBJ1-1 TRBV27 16 CASSFTPPPVNTEAFF
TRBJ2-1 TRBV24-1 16 CATSDPGQGKVNEQFF
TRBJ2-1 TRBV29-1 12 CSVAAGVNEQFF
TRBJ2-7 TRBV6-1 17 CASSGLAGGLADYEQYF
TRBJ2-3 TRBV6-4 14 CASSSTSGTDTQYF
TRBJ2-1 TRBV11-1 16 CASSFNPPDSQNEQFF
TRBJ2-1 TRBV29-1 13 CSAHYRDLNEQFF
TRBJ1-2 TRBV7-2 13 CASSPDRTGGYTF
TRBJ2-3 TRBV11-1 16 CASSPRERGPTDTQYF
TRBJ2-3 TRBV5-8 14 CASSQGGRAYTQYF
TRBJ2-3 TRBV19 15 CASKFGTGGYDTQYF
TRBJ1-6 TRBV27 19 CASSLSGFRDRALNSPLHF
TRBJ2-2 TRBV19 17 CASRGGSGGANTGELFF
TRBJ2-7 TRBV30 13 CAWSVDSAREQYF
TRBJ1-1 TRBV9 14 CASSVFGGDTEAFF
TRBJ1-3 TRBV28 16 CASSINTGFSGNTIYF
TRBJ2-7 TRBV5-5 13 CASSPIISSTSDF
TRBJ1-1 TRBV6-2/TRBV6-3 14 CASSARQGLTEAFF
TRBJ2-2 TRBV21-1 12 CASSNRTGELFF
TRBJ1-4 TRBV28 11 CATDMGEKLFF
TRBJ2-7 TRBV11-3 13 CASSLYSEEEQYF
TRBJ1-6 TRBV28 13 CASSITGNSPLHF
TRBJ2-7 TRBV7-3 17 CASSPRVGQGSPYEQYF
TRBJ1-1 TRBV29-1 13 CSVGDRQHTEAFF
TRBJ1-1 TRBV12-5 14 CASGRDRGLTEAFF
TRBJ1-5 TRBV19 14 CAGSTGNSNQPQHF
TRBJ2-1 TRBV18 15 CASSPPTYSYNEQFF
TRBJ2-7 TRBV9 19 CASSGHPGETRGGTYEQYF
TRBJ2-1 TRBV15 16 CATSTKGIAGAGEQFF
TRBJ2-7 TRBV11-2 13 CASSSSTGVEQYF
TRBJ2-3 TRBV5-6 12 CASSLSTDTQYF
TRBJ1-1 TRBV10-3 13 CATQGQMNTEAFF
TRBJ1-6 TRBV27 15 CASSFLDRANSPLHF
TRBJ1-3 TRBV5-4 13 CASSTGQGNTIYF
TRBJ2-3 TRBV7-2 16 CASSPTGRERTDTQYF
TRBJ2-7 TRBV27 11 CARLVAYEQYF